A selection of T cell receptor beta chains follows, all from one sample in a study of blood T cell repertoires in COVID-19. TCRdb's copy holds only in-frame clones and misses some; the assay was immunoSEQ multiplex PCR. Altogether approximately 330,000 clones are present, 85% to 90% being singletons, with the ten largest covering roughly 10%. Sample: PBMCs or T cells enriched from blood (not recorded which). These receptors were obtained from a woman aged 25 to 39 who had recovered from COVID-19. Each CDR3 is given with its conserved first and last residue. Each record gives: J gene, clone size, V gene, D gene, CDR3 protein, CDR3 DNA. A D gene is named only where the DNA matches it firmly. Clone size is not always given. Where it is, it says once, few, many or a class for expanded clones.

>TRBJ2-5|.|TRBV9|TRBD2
CASSVEGLAGAETQYF
TGTGCCAGCAGCGTAGAGGGACTAGCGGGCGCCGAGACCCAGTACTTC
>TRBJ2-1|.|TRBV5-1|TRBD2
CASSPRTSGRVSSYNEQFF
TGCGCCAGCAGCCCCCGGACTAGCGGGAGGGTTAGTTCCTACAATGAGCAGTTCTTC
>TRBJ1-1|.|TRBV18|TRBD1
CASSPGFRTGSSGTEAFF
TGTGCCAGCTCACCAGGCTTCAGGACAGGGTCTTCGGGCACTGAAGCTTTCTTT
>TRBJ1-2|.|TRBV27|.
CASSREGVGYTF
TGTGCCAGCAGTAGGGAGGGGGTGGGCTACACCTTC
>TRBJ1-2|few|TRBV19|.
CASTISTHHGYTF
TGTGCCAGTACGATATCGACTCATCATGGCTACACCTTC
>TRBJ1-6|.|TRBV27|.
CASSFWDTNSPLHF
TGTGCCAGCAGTTTTTGGGACACTAATTCACCCCTCCACTTT
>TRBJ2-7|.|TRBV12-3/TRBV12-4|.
CASSLGPSEQYF
TGTGCCAGCAGTTTGGGGCCCTCGGAGCAGTACTTC
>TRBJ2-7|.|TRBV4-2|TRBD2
CASSQAGGRNSYEQYF
TGTGCCAGCAGCCAAGCGGGGGGGAGGAACTCCTACGAGCAGTACTTC
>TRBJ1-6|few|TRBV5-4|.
CASSLVGRGNNSPLHF
TGTGCCAGCAGCTTGGTCGGCAGGGGAAATAATTCACCCCTCCACTTT
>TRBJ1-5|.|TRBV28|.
CASSKYGQPQHF
TGTGCCAGCAGTAAGTACGGGCAGCCCCAGCATTTT
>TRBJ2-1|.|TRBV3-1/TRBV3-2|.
CASSLSLQNEQFF
TGTGCCAGCAGCCTTTCTCTTCAGAATGAGCAGTTCTTC
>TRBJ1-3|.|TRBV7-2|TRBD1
CASSLNRGSGNTIYF
TGTGCCAGCAGCCTAAACAGGGGATCTGGAAACACCATATATTTT
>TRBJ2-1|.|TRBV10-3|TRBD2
CVTGGVDNEQFF
TGTGTAACGGGGGGGGTGGATAATGAGCAGTTCTTC
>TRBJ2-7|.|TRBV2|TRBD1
CASWDRGVYEQYF
TGTGCCAGCTGGGACAGGGGGGTTTACGAGCAGTACTTC
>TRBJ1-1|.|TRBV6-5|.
CASSNQNTEAFF
TGTGCCAGCAGTAATCAGAACACTGAAGCTTTCTTT
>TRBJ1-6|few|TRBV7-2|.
CASSLAQNSPLHF
TGTGCCAGCAGCTTAGCGCAGAATTCACCCCTCCACTTT
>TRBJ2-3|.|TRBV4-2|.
CASSQDLRARPSAATSTDTQYF
TGTGCCAGCAGCCAAGATTTACGTGCTCGCCCATCAGCGGCTACTAGCACAGATACGCAGTATTTT